This T cell receptor (beta chain) comes out of a study of human T cells and chemical hapten exposure. TCRdb reprocessed the RACE reads via MiXCR and lists one record per CDR3 protein. The table lists 120,000 to 150,000 distinct CDR3 sequences, approximately 12% of them singletons, with around 1.4% in the top ten. Sample time point: patch test 2, 6 weeks after DPC sensitization. Treatment described: therapeutic diphenylcyclopropenone sensitization with weekly scalp DPC. The CDR3 loop spans 15 amino acids. Per the germline V gene, CDR1 is MDHEN and CDR2 is SYDVKM. Germline trimming cut 6 bases from V and 4 bases from J; bases unmatched to any gene: 9. This clonotype was counted between two and nine times.

Material: whole blood, obtained in connection with sensitization to the hapten diphenylcyclopropenone (DPC). V gene TRBV28 combines with J gene TRBJ2-1; TRBD2 aligns across 7 bases. This TCR came from a woman between 45 and 65 years old with alopecia areata. Some clones in this sample may be carry-over from other donors' samples. CDR3 region: CASRGGSGIYNEQFF. CDR3 nucleotide sequence: TGTGCCAGCAGGGGAGGGAGTGGCATTTACAATGAGCAGTTCTTC.